This paragraph covers one T cell receptor (beta chain) sequence. A quantity of roughly 0.5 to 1 ug RNA underwent reverse transcription using random hexamers. The method of amplification for TCR beta CDR3 was immunoSEQ multiplex PCR, covering 54 Vbeta and 13 Jbeta. TCRdb used MiXCR to reprocess the immunoSEQ multiplex PCR reads, holding one entry per CDR3 protein. The sample comprises about 190,000 distinct CDR3 sequences, approximately 96% of which are singletons, and 0.098% rests with the top ten. The source of the sample is a study of CD8 T cells in Susac syndrome. The germline V gene has CDR1 MNHNS and CDR2 SASEGT. The ends lost 6 bases at V and 6 bases at J; junction bases unmatched: 4. The CDR3 length is 13 residues. CD8+ and CD4+ T cells from blood underwent TCR beta sequencing. TEMRA cells were FACS-enriched, while CD8+ and CD4+ T cells were negatively isolated.

The sequencing input was CD4+ T cells from PBMCs. The genes are TRBV6-1 and TRBJ2-2; 7 positions agree with TRBD2. The clonotype comes from a human donor with Susac syndrome. The CDR3 protein is CASREGLSGELFF. CDR3 in DNA: TGTGCCAGCAGGGAGGGACTATCCGGGGAGCTGTTTTTT.